A single TCR beta chain is shown here with its context. Source study methods: Amplification from reference gene primers served as the basis for estimated nucleated cell counts. Clones were sequenced by immunoSEQ multiplex PCR, and TCRdb holds only the in-frame ones, with some missing. D and trimming were read from the DNA, whereas the V and J calls and clone size are those reported in that table. Among approximately 150,000 clones, 75% to 85% were seen once, and the ten largest hold around 3.4%. This entry comes from a study of blood T cell repertoires in COVID-19. Turning to the study itself: Samples of COVID-19 (acute and convalescent) were obtained from the United States, Italy and Spain. In each case, the material was cDNA or gDNA derived from T cells, B-cell-depleted T cells, or PBMCs.

J gave up 6 bases and V 2 bases, and 7 bases lay outside the gene matches. Germline V gene lookup returns CDR1 LNHNV and CDR2 YYDKDF (reference sequence). The CDR3 is 15 residues long. This sequence originates from a man between 65 and 85 years old who had recovered from COVID-19. The chain has TRBV15 and TRBJ1-5, with 7 bases identical to TRBD1. Sequencing input: peripheral blood. CDR3 nucleotide sequence: TGTGCCACCAGCAGAAATCCAGGGGGTAGTCAGCCCCAGCATTTT. Translated, it gives CATSRNPGGSQPQHF.